This T cell receptor (beta chain) was captured in a study of T cells in Graves' hyperthyroidism and ophthalmopathy. As for the study in general: The initial diagnosis was the point when peripheral blood was collected, ahead of any treatment.

J lost 6 bases, V lost 7 bases, and 11 bases had no gene match. The CDR3 extends over 14 amino acids. Orbital computed tomography, thyroid ultrasound, serum thyroxine and TRAb, and clinical symptoms together informed the diagnoses. At least ten counts were recorded for this clonotype. The antigen remains undetermined. Study-wide points: Blood also showed most of the thyroid clonotypes that were expanded above 0.001.

Amplification of TCR beta CDR3 regions used RNA as the template. HTBI primers were employed in a first-round RT-PCR of the TCR CDR3. TCRdb re-derived calls from the multiplex PCR reads in MiXCR, one entry per CDR3 protein. This sample carries 450,000 to 650,000 distinct CDR3 sequences, 14% of them seen once, and the ten largest clones take roughly 7%. This receptor was identified in a woman aged 18-30 years with Graves' ophthalmopathy. The J gene is TRBJ1-2, the V gene TRBV12-3 or TRBV12-4; 7 nucleotides agree with TRBD1. The sequencing input was blood. The CDR3 sequence is CASTPGGQSNGYTF. The CDR3 DNA follows: TGTGCCAGCACCCCGGGGGGACAGTCTAATGGCTACACCTTC.